This T cell receptor (beta chain) is drawn from a study of blood T cell repertoires in COVID-19. V was cut by 6 bases and J by 4 bases, with 16 bases left in between. The CDR3 contains 16 residues. From germline, CDR1 is MGHRA and CDR2 YSYEKL. Generated by immunoSEQ multiplex PCR, the TCRdb table keeps only in-frame clones and is missing some. The sample has under 450,000 clones, more than 65% seen once. The gene calls are TRBV4-1 and TRBJ1-6; tentative D call: TRBD1 (6 bases). Sequencing input: peripheral blood. This receptor was obtained from a human donor with acute or convalescent COVID-19. The donor label of this sample is uncertain. CDR3 coding DNA: TGCGCCAGCAGTCTGGACAGCCCAGAGTATAATTCACCCCTCCACTTT. Encoded protein: CASSLDSPEYNSPLHF.